This T cell receptor (beta chain) was sequenced during a study of T cell repertoires in cytomegalovirus infection. This clonotype showed up many times. Antigen unknown. TCRdb fed the reads into MiXCR, producing one record per CDR3 protein. The table records approximately 500,000 distinct CDR3 sequences, roughly a third of them present only once. The source material was cultured PBMCs, sampled from culture after CMV antigen stimulation. The receptor was derived from a human donor in good health (CMV status not recorded). Some clones in this sample may be carry-over from other donors' samples.

The CDR3 DNA is TGTGCCAGCAGCCGGGGGGGGCTGGAGGCTGAAGCTTTCTTT. This translates into CASSRGGLEAEAFF. This chain uses TRBV7-2 with TRBJ1-1, with D tentatively TRBD1 (6 bases). CDR1 is SGHTA, CDR2 FQGNSA, per germline. The CDR3 loop spans 14 amino acids. The V end lost 5 bases, the J end lost 6 bases, and 16 bases lay between the germline ends.